These T cell receptor beta chains were read from a single sample in a study of T-cell reconstitution after alpha-beta-depleted transplantation in children. TCRdb called the PCR reads again in MiXCR, with one record for every CDR3 protein. The table has 500,000 to 750,000 distinct CDR3 sequences, about a quarter seen once. Sequencing was performed on PBMCs, taken before TCRalphabeta/CD19-depleted stem cell transplant. The receptors stem from a boy in the first two years of life with Wiskott-Aldrich syndrome, due to receive a stem cell transplant. CDR3s include the opening cysteine and the closing phenylalanine or tryptophan. The D gene is left open where the match is weak. Not all rows give a size; the values are once, few, many and, for expanded clones, a class.

CDR3: CASSLRGSLTYEHF
DNA: TGCGCCAGCAGCTTGCGTGGGAGTCTTACCTACGAGCACTTC
size: -
J: TRBJ2-7
V: TRBV5-1
D: -

CDR3: CASRGLGNTEAFF
DNA: TGTGCCAGCAGGGGCCTTGGGAACACTGAAGCTTTCTTT
size: -
J: TRBJ1-1
V: TRBV25-1
D: -

CDR3: CASSLDGVAGLYNEQFF
DNA: TGTGCCAGCAGCTTAGATGGTGTAGCGGGGCTTTACAATGAGCAGTTCTTC
size: -
J: TRBJ2-1
V: TRBV11-2
D: TRBD2

CDR3: CASSQTAYEQYF
DNA: TGTGCCAGCAGCCAGACAGCATACGAGCAGTACTTC
size: few
J: TRBJ2-7
V: TRBV14
D: -

CDR3: CASSLAYGGQENYNEQFF
DNA: TGTGCCAGCAGCTTGGCCTACGGAGGACAGGAGAACTACAATGAGCAGTTCTTC
size: few
J: TRBJ2-1
V: TRBV5-5
D: TRBD1

CDR3: CSVGLRRDNEQFF
DNA: TGCAGCGTTGGGCTTCGGCGGGACAATGAGCAGTTCTTC
size: -
J: TRBJ2-1
V: TRBV29-1
D: -

CDR3: CASSKYGAGGSDQPQHF
DNA: TGTGCCAGCAGCAAATATGGGGCAGGGGGTTCGGATCAGCCCCAGCATTTT
size: -
J: TRBJ1-5
V: TRBV21-1
D: -

CDR3: CASSQESSGANTGELFF
DNA: TGCGCCAGCAGCCAAGAATCTAGCGGTGCGAACACCGGGGAGCTGTTTTTT
size: -
J: TRBJ2-2
V: TRBV4-1
D: TRBD2

CDR3: CSVRSQETQYF
DNA: TGCAGCGTTCGCTCCCAAGAGACCCAGTACTTC
size: -
J: TRBJ2-5
V: TRBV29-1
D: -

CDR3: CASSFQVATSRDEQFF
DNA: TGTGCCAGCAGCTTTCAGGTTGCGACTAGTAGGGATGAGCAGTTCTTC
size: -
J: TRBJ2-1
V: TRBV7-3
D: -

CDR3: CASSLAADSPLHF
DNA: TGTGCCAGCAGCTTAGCTGCGGATTCACCCCTCCACTTT
size: -
J: TRBJ1-6
V: TRBV7-6
D: -

CDR3: CASSSPDRAKNTIYF
DNA: TGTGCCAGCAGTTCCCCGGACAGGGCGAAGAACACCATATATTTT
size: few
J: TRBJ1-3
V: TRBV6-5
D: TRBD1

CDR3: CSVEQGGYEQYF
DNA: TGCAGCGTTGAACAGGGCGGATACGAGCAGTACTTC
size: -
J: TRBJ2-7
V: TRBV29-1
D: -

CDR3: CASSLGTEESEQFF
DNA: TGTGCCAGCAGTTTGGGGACAGAGGAGAGTGAGCAGTTCTTC
size: -
J: TRBJ2-1
V: TRBV12-3/TRBV12-4
D: TRBD1

CDR3: CASSFQAELYNEQFF
DNA: TGTGCCAGCAGTTTTCAAGCGGAGCTATACAATGAGCAGTTCTTC
size: -
J: TRBJ2-1
V: TRBV12-3/TRBV12-4
D: -

CDR3: CASSSDRGVSTEAFF
DNA: TGTGCCAGCAGCTCGGACAGGGGTGTGAGCACTGAAGCTTTCTTT
size: -
J: TRBJ1-1
V: TRBV7-9
D: TRBD1

CDR3: CASSYSGAGAKNIQYF
DNA: TGTGCCAGCAGTTATTCGGGGGCGGGTGCCAAAAACATTCAGTACTTC
size: few
J: TRBJ2-4
V: TRBV6-5
D: -

CDR3: CASSLSPRSEVTQYF
DNA: TGTGCCAGCAGCTTGTCACCGAGATCAGAGGTGACCCAGTACTTC
size: few
J: TRBJ2-5
V: TRBV5-4
D: -

CDR3: CASSPNAGAGETQYF
DNA: TGCGCCAGCAGCCCCAATGCGGGGGCAGGAGAGACCCAGTACTTC
size: -
J: TRBJ2-5
V: TRBV5-1
D: -

CDR3: CASSEAYLAGRNTGELFF
DNA: TGTGCCAGCAGTGAAGCGTACTTAGCGGGGAGGAACACCGGGGAGCTGTTTTTT
size: -
J: TRBJ2-2
V: TRBV2
D: TRBD2

CDR3: CASSREDSPDEKLFF
DNA: TGCGCCAGCAGCCGGGAGGACAGCCCCGATGAAAAACTGTTTTTT
size: few
J: TRBJ1-4
V: TRBV5-1
D: -

CDR3: CASSWDGRNQPQHF
DNA: TGTGCCAGCAGCTGGGACGGGCGCAATCAGCCCCAGCATTTT
size: few
J: TRBJ1-5
V: TRBV7-9
D: -

CDR3: CPTEDRGVSEQFF
DNA: TGTCCCACGGAGGACAGGGGGGTTAGTGAGCAGTTCTTC
size: -
J: TRBJ2-1
V: TRBV5-5
D: TRBD1

CDR3: CASSPWTSRSYEQYF
DNA: TGTGCCAGCAGCCCATGGACTAGCCGAAGTTACGAGCAGTACTTC
size: -
J: TRBJ2-7
V: TRBV7-8
D: TRBD2

CDR3: CSVGSGLGDTQYF
DNA: TGCAGCGTCGGGAGCGGGCTCGGAGATACGCAGTATTTT
size: few
J: TRBJ2-3
V: TRBV29-1
D: -

CDR3: CASSRGSSGNTIYF
DNA: TGTGCCAGCTCCCGCGGGAGCTCTGGAAACACCATATATTTT
size: few
J: TRBJ1-3
V: TRBV12-3/TRBV12-4
D: -

CDR3: CSVVGLVKGADNEQFF
DNA: TGCAGCGTTGTCGGGTTGGTGAAGGGGGCGGACAATGAGCAGTTCTTC
size: -
J: TRBJ2-1
V: TRBV29-1
D: TRBD1

CDR3: CACTGAYGYTF
DNA: TGTGCCTGCACTGGGGCCTATGGCTACACCTTC
size: few
J: TRBJ1-2
V: TRBV30
D: -

CDR3: CASSSLLAGPDEQYF
DNA: TGCGCCAGCAGTTCCCTACTAGCGGGACCTGACGAGCAGTACTTC
size: -
J: TRBJ2-7
V: TRBV5-1
D: TRBD2

CDR3: CASSETGTSGYNEQFF
DNA: TGTGCCAGCAGCGAGACGGGGACTAGCGGTTACAATGAGCAGTTCTTC
size: few
J: TRBJ2-1
V: TRBV7-3
D: TRBD2

CDR3: CASSDGGAGLREQYF
DNA: TGTGCCAGCTCCGATGGGGGAGCGGGATTGCGCGAGCAGTACTTC
size: -
J: TRBJ2-7
V: TRBV6-1
D: TRBD2

CDR3: CASSSGTSAHNEQFF
DNA: TGCGCCAGCAGCTCGGGGACTAGCGCCCACAATGAGCAGTTCTTC
size: -
J: TRBJ2-1
V: TRBV5-1
D: TRBD2

CDR3: CASSLEGHNEKLFF
DNA: TGCGCCAGCAGCTTGGAAGGACATAATGAAAAACTGTTTTTT
size: -
J: TRBJ1-4
V: TRBV5-1
D: -

CDR3: CASTAGRAYNEQFF
DNA: TGTGCCAGCACTGCGGGCCGAGCCTACAATGAGCAGTTCTTC
size: -
J: TRBJ2-1
V: TRBV12-3/TRBV12-4
D: -

CDR3: CASSLFTGDYGYTF
DNA: TGCGCCAGCAGCTTATTCACAGGGGACTATGGCTACACCTTC
size: -
J: TRBJ1-2
V: TRBV5-1
D: TRBD1

CDR3: CSANPGTGSNEQFF
DNA: TGCAGTGCGAATCCCGGGACAGGGAGCAATGAGCAGTTCTTC
size: few
J: TRBJ2-1
V: TRBV20-1
D: TRBD1

CDR3: CASSLEGLAMQYF
DNA: TGCGCCAGCAGCTTGGAGGGACTAGCCATGCAGTACTTC
size: few
J: TRBJ2-7
V: TRBV5-1
D: TRBD2

CDR3: CASSFSTNREEKLFF
DNA: TGTGCCAGCAGTTTTTCGACCAACCGTGAGGAAAAACTGTTTTTT
size: once
J: TRBJ1-4
V: TRBV12-3/TRBV12-4
D: -

CDR3: CSAWGTSGDSDTQYF
DNA: TGCAGTGCTTGGGGGACTAGCGGGGACTCAGATACGCAGTATTTT
size: once
J: TRBJ2-3
V: TRBV20-1
D: TRBD2

CDR3: CASSLVPVRGSLGNQPQHF
DNA: TGTGCCAGCAGCTTAGTCCCAGTACGGGGCTCGTTGGGCAATCAGCCCCAGCATTTT
size: few
J: TRBJ1-5
V: TRBV11-3
D: -

CDR3: CASSLWGLAVPEQYF
DNA: TGTGCCAGCTCATTATGGGGACTAGCGGTTCCCGAGCAGTACTTC
size: -
J: TRBJ2-7
V: TRBV18
D: TRBD2

CDR3: CASSQDPAGRSYNEQFF
DNA: TGCGCCAGCAGCCAAGACCCTGCGGGAAGGTCCTACAATGAGCAGTTCTTC
size: -
J: TRBJ2-1
V: TRBV4-1
D: -

CDR3: CSASFRSTDTQYF
DNA: TGCAGTGCTAGTTTCCGTAGCACAGATACGCAGTATTTT
size: -
J: TRBJ2-3
V: TRBV20-1
D: -

CDR3: CSARKAGTGAKEAFF
DNA: TGCAGTGCTAGGAAAGCCGGGACAGGGGCGAAAGAAGCTTTCTTT
size: few
J: TRBJ1-1
V: TRBV20-1
D: TRBD1